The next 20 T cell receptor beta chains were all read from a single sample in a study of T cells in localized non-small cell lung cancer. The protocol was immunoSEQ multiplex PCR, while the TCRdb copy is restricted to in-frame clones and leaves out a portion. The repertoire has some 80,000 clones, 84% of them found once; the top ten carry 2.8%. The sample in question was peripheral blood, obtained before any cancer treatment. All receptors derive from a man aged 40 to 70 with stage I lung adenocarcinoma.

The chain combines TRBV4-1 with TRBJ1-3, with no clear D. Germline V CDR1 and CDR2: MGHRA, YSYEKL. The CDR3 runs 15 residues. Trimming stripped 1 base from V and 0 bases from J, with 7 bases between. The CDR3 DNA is TGCGCCAGCAGCCAAGTGGGGAACTCTGGAAACACCATATATTTT. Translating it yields CASSQVGNSGNTIYF.

The CDR3 sequence is CATYRGHEKLFF. The CDR3 DNA reads TGTGCCACCTACAGGGGGCACGAAAAACTGTTTTTT. This chain uses TRBV10-3 with TRBJ1-4; the match to TRBD1 covers 9 bases. From germline, CDR1 is ENHRY and CDR2 SYGVKD. After removal of 10 bases from V and 8 bases from J, the junction contained 5 bases not matched to a gene. The CDR3 runs to 12 residues.

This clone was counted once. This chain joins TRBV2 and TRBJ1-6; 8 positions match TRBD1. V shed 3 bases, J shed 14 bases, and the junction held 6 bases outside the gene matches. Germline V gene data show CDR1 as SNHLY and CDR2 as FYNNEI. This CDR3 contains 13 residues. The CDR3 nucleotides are TGTGCCAGCAGTGAGGGACAGGCTTCTTCCCTCCACTTT. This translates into CASSEGQASSLHF.

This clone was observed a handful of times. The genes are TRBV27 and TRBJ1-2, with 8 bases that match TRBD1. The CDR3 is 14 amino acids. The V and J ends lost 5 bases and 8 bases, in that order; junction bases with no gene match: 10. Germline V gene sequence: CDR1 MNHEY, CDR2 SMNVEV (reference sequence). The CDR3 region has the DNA TGTGCCAGCAGTGCCCGGACAGGGCTTAAAGGCTACACCTTC. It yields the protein CASSARTGLKGYTF.

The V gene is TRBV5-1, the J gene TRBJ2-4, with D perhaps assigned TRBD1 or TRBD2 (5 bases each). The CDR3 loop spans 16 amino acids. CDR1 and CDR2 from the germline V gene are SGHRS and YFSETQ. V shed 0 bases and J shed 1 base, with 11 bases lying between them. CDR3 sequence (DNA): TGCGCCAGCAGCTTGGGCCCTGAGGGGGCCAAAAACATTCAGTACTTC. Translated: CASSLGPEGAKNIQYF.

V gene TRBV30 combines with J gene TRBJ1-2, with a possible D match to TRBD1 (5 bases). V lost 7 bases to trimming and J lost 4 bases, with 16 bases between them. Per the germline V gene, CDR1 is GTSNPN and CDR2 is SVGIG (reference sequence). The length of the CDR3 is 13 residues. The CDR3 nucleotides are TGTGCCTTCCAGGGAAAGGTCGCCTATGGCTACACCTTC. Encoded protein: CAFQGKVAYGYTF. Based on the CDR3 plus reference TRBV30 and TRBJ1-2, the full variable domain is SQTIHQWPATLVQPVGSPLSLECTVEGTSNPNLYWYRQAAGRGLQLLFYSVGIGQISSEVPQNLSASRPQDRQFILSSKKLLLSDSGFYLCAFQGKVAYGYTFGSGTRLTVV.

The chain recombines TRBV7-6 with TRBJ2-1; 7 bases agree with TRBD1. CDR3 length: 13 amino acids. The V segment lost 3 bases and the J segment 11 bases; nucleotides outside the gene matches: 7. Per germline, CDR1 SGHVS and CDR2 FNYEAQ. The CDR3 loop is CASSLLMTGKQFF. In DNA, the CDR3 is TGTGCCAGCAGCTTGTTGATGACAGGGAAGCAGTTCTTC.

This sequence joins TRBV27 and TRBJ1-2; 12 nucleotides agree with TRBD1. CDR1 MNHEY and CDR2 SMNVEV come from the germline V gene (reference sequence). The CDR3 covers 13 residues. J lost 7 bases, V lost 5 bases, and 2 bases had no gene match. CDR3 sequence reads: CASSGTGGFGYTF. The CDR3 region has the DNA TGTGCCAGCAGTGGGACAGGGGGCTTTGGCTACACCTTC.

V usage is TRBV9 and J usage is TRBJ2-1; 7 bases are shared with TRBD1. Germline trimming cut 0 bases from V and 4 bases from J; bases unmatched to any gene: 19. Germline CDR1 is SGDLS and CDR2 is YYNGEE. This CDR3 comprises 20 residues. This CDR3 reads CASSVATGQGVGVAYNEQFF. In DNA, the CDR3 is TGTGCCAGCAGCGTAGCTACGGGGCAGGGGGTCGGGGTCGCGTACAATGAGCAGTTCTTC.

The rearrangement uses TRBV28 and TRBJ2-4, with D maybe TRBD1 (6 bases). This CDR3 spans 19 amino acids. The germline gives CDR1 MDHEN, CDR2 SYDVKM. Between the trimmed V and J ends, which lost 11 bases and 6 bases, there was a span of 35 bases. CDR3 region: CAGKLLRPRAKGVLNIQYF. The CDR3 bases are TGTGCCGGCAAGCTATTGAGACCTCGGGCCAAGGGGGTCTTAAACATTCAGTACTTC. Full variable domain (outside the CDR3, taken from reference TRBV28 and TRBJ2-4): DVKVTQSSRYLVKRTGEKVFLECVQDMDHENMFWYRQDPGLGLRLIYFSYDVKMKEKGDIPEGYSVSREKKERFSLILESASTNQTSMYLCAGKLLRPRAKGVLNIQYFGAGTRLSVL.

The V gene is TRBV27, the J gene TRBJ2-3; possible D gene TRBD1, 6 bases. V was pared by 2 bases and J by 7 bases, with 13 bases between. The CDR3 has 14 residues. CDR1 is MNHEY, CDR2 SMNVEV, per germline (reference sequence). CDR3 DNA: TGTGCCAGCAGTTTAAACTGGGACACCCATACGCAGTATTTT. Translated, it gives CASSLNWDTHTQYF.

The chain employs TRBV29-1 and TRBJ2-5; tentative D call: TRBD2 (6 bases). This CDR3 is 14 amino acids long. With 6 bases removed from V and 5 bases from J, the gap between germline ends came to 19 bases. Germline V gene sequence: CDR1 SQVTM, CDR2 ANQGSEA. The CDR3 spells CSVAGTPSLETQYF. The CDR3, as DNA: TGCAGCGTGGCCGGGACTCCGTCCTTGGAGACCCAGTACTTC.

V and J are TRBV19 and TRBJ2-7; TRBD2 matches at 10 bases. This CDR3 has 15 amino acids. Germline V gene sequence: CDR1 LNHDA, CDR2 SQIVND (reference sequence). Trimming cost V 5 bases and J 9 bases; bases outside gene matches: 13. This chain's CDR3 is CASSSRRLAGEVQYF. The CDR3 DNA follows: TGTGCCAGTAGTTCTCGGAGGCTAGCGGGGGAGGTGCAGTACTTC.

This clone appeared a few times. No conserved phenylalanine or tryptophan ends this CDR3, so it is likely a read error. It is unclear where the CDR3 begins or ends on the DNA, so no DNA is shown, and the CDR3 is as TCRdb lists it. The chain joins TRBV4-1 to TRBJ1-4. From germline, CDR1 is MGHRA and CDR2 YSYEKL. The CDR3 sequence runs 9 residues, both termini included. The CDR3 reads CASSSLPPG.

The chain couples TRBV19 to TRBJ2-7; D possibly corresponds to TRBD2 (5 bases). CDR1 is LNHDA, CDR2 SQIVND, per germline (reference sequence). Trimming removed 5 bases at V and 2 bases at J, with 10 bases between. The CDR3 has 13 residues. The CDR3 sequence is CASSLYGTYEQYF. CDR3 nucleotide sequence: TGTGCCAGTAGTTTATACGGGACCTACGAGCAGTACTTC.

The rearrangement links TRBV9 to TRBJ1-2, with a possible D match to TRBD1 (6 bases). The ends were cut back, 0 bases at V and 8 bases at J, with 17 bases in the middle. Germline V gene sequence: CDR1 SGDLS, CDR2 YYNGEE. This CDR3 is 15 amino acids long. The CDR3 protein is CASSVESWQGHGYTF. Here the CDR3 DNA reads TGTGCCAGCAGCGTAGAATCTTGGCAGGGGCACGGCTACACCTTC.

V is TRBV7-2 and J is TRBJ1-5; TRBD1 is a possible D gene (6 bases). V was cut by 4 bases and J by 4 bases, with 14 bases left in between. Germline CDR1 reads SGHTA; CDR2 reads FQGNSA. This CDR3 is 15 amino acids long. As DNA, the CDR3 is TGTGCCAGCAGCTACTCCGGGACACCTAATCAGCCCCAGCATTTT. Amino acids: CASSYSGTPNQPQHF.

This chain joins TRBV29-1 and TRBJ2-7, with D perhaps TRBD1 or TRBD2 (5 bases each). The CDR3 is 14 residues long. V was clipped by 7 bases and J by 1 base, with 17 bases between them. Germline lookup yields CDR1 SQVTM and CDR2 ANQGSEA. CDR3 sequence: CSGLPGPPSYEQYF. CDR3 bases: TGCAGCGGACTTCCGGGACCTCCATCCTACGAGCAGTACTTC.

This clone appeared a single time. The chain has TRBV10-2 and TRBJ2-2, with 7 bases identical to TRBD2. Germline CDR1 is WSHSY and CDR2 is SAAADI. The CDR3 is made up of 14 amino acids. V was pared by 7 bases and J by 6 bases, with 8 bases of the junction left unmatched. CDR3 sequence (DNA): TGCGCCAGCACCCCCTCCACTAGCGCCGGGGAGCTGTTTTTT. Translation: CASTPSTSAGELFF.

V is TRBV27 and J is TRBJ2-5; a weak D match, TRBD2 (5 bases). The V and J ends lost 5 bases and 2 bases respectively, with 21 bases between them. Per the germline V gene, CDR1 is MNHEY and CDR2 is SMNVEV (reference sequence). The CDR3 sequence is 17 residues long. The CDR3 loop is CASSQQFRRPTQETQYF. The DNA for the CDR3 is TGTGCCAGCAGTCAGCAATTCAGGAGGCCCACTCAAGAGACCCAGTACTTC.